This T cell receptor beta chain derives from a study of tumor and adjacent non-tumor tissue in lung cancer. Overall study context: Patients comprised about a dozen adenocarcinoma, a couple of squamous cell carcinoma and 1 small cell lung cancer. The patients, roughly eleven men and roughly 5 women, were roughly 30 to 76 with stage I to III disease.

This sample's RNA came from whole unsorted tissue. The CDR3 loop spans 15 amino acids. From germline, CDR1 is SQVTM and CDR2 ANQGSEA. Three rounds of nested PCR, following a modified ARM-PCR protocol, produced the TCRbeta library. TCRdb re-derived calls from the multiplex PCR reads in MiXCR, one entry per CDR3 protein. In the table there are about 120,000 distinct CDR3 sequences, about 66% of which are singletons. The table lists this clonotype with a few counts. The junction differs from germline at one of its ends, possibly a read error. The sequence came from a man aged 25 to 40 with non-small cell lung cancer. This rearrangement joins TRBV29-1 to TRBJ2-3; TRBD2 matches at 13 bases. The specimen was lung tumor tissue. CDR3 amino acids: CSVTTSGGHTNTQCF. The CDR3 nucleotides read TGCAGCGTTACGACTAGCGGGGGGCACACAAATACGCAGTGTTTT.